This T cell receptor beta chain was recorded in a study of tumor and adjacent non-tumor tissue in lung cancer. Study summary: The patients, 10 to 11 men and about 5 women, were about 31 to 76 with stage I to III disease. Findings and limits, study-wide: Shorter survival was associated with higher TCR diversity in tumors. Tumor tissue had significantly higher TCR diversity than normal lung. Top 100 clones took a larger repertoire share in normal lung.

V lost 8 bases and J lost 0, with 11 bases in between. There are 14 residues in the CDR3. Germline V gene data show CDR1 as SGHDN and CDR2 as FVKESK. This sample's RNA came from whole unsorted tissue. This clonotype occurred many times. Its matching antigen is unknown. TCRbeta libraries were built with three rounds of nested PCR, modified from ARM-PCR. TCRdb passed the multiplex PCR reads through MiXCR, listing each CDR3 protein once. The data contain around 86,000 distinct CDR3 sequences, 72% of them singletons. The chain is built from TRBV14 and TRBJ2-4; D is unclear. The receptor was isolated from a woman aged 35 to 49 with non-small cell lung cancer. Sequenced input: lung tumor tissue. The CDR3 DNA reads TGTGCCAGCGCAGACTCTCTAGCCAAAAACATTCAGTACTTC. The encoded protein is CASADSLAKNIQYF.